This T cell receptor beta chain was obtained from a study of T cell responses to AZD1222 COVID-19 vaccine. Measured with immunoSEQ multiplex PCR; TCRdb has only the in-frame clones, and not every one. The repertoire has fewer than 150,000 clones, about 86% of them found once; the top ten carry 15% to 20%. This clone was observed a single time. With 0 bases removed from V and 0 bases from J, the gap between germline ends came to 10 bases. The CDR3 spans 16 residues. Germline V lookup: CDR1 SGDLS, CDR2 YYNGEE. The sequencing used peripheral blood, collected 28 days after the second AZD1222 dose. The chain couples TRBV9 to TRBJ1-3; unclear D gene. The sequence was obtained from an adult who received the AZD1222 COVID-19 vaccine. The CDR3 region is CASSVDSDSSGNTIYF. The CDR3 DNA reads TGTGCCAGCAGCGTAGATTCAGATTCCTCTGGAAACACCATATATTTT.